The 7 T cell receptor beta chains presented below share a single source sample, sequenced in a study of T-cell reconstitution after alpha-beta-depleted transplantation in children. Preparation of the TCRbeta library involved a method that used unique molecular identifiers. TCRdb itself ran the PCR reads through MiXCR, one entry per CDR3 protein. The data show 80,000 to 100,000 distinct CDR3 sequences, under 25% seen once. Sample: PBMCs, taken before TCRalphabeta/CD19-depleted stem cell transplant. The receptors derive from a boy aged 2 to 9 with acute lymphoblastic leukemia, due to receive a stem cell transplant.

The chain is built from TRBV28 and TRBJ2-7, with D uncertain. Trimming cost V 3 bases and J 2 bases, with 14 bases left between them. CDR1 is MDHEN, CDR2 SYDVKM, per germline. The CDR3 runs to 15 residues. The DNA for the CDR3 is TGTGCCAGCAGTTTGGATCTAGGTTTCCCCTACGAGCAGTACTTC. Protein: CASSLDLGFPYEQYF.

This chain connects TRBV6-2 or TRBV6-3 to TRBJ2-7; D is perhaps TRBD1 or TRBD2 (5 bases each). V dropped 6 bases and J dropped 4 bases, with 16 bases sitting between them. Germline V gene data show CDR1 as MNHEY and CDR2 as SVGEGT. This CDR3 comprises 14 residues. CDR3 DNA: TGTGCCAGCAGACTCTCCGGGACCCTTTACGAGCAGTACTTC. The encoded protein is CASRLSGTLYEQYF.

This chain links TRBV20-1 with TRBJ1-5; TRBD1 matches at 7 bases. Germline loops: CDR1 DFQATT, CDR2 SNEGSKA (reference sequence). J gave up 5 bases and V 3 bases, and 16 bases lay outside the gene matches. The CDR3 spans 17 residues. The CDR3 nucleotides read TGCAGTGCTAGCGACGAAACGGAAGACAGGGCTGATCAGCCCCAGCATTTT. Protein product: CSASDETEDRADQPQHF.

Sample share makes this clonotype medium-sized (0.01 to 0.1%). V usage is TRBV27 and J usage is TRBJ2-6; D remains ambiguous. This CDR3 has 14 amino acids. With 3 bases removed from V and 2 bases from J, the gap between germline ends came to 5 bases. Per the germline V gene, CDR1 is MNHEY and CDR2 is SMNVEV (reference sequence). Written as DNA, the CDR3 is TGTGCCAGCAGTTTGGGCACTGGGGCCAACGTCCTGACTTTC. Translated, it gives CASSLGTGANVLTF.

The V and J genes are TRBV20-1 and TRBJ2-7; TRBD2 matches at 8 bases. The CDR3 totals 15 residues. Germline CDR1 reads DFQATT; CDR2 reads SNEGSKA (reference sequence). The ends lost 5 bases at V and 2 bases at J; junction bases unmatched: 11. The CDR3 loop is CSAEVSGLATYEQYF. The CDR3 DNA reads as TGCAGTGCTGAGGTATCCGGACTAGCCACCTACGAGCAGTACTTC.

This clonotype was counted a few times. The V gene is TRBV7-8, the J gene TRBJ2-1; perhaps TRBD1 as D (7 bases). V was clipped by 5 bases and J by 6 bases, with 17 bases between them. In germline, CDR1 is SGHVS, CDR2 FQNEAQ. The CDR3 consists of 15 residues. CDR3 bases: TGTGCCAGCAGCCCATCGAGGGGGCGGGGCAATGAGCAGTTCTTC. This codes for CASSPSRGRGNEQFF.

This clonotype came up many times. The chain uses TRBV7-2 and TRBJ2-2; D is ambiguous. Germline lookup yields CDR1 SGHTA and CDR2 FQGNSA. Trimming pared 5 bases from V and 5 bases from J, leaving 9 bases between. CDR3 length equals 13 residues. The CDR3 reads CASSKDQTGELFF. The CDR3 region has the DNA TGTGCCAGCAGCAAAGACCAAACCGGGGAGCTGTTTTTT.